This TCR beta chain was captured by sequencing in a study of tumor-infiltrating lymphocytes in localized non-small cell lung cancer. Sequencing used immunoSEQ multiplex PCR; TCRdb keeps in-frame clones, though not all of them. The table records about 15,000 clones, 75% to 85% of them present only once. This clone was seen a few times. CDR1 and CDR2 from the germline V gene are MNHEY and SMNVEV (reference sequence). Trimming took off 8 bases at V and 5 bases at J, with 16 bases between the two ends. CDR3 size: 13 residues. The chain couples TRBV27 to TRBJ2-7; perhaps TRBD2 as D (7 bases). The TCR was taken from a human donor with non-small cell lung cancer. The specimen was lung tumor tissue. CDR3 region: CASSGGEAHEQYF. In DNA form, the CDR3 reads TGTGCCAGCTCGGGGGGCGAAGCCCACGAGCAGTACTTC.